These 3 T cell receptor beta chains came from one sample sequenced in a study of response to subunit inactivated influenza vaccine. TCRdb redid the calling of the RT-PCR reads with MiXCR, one entry per CDR3 protein. The sample includes around 570,000 distinct CDR3 sequences, roughly 8.2% of them seen just once. The sequencing here drew on PBMCs from blood, taken around 25 months after vaccination. All receptors come from a man aged 50 to 75 who received an inactivated influenza vaccine.

Only a few counts were recorded for this clonotype. This chain connects TRBV4-3 to TRBJ2-1; D possibly corresponds to TRBD2 (6 bases). V lost 1 base, J lost 3 bases, and 10 bases lay in between. The CDR3 totals 15 residues. Germline CDR1 and CDR2: LGHNA and YSLEER. Here the CDR3 DNA reads TGCGCCAGCAGCCAAGCGGGAGTGCTCTACAATGAGCAGTTCTTC. It is translated as CASSQAGVLYNEQFF.

This clonotype has at least ten counts. The J gene is TRBJ2-1, the V gene TRBV20-1, with 9 bases aligning to TRBD2. Germline loops: CDR1 DFQATT, CDR2 SNEGSKA (reference sequence). V was pared by 3 bases and J by 1 base, with 4 bases of the junction left unmatched. CDR3 length: 15 amino acids. CDR3: CSASLAGPSYNEQFF. CDR3 bases: TGCAGTGCTAGTCTAGCGGGGCCTTCCTACAATGAGCAGTTCTTC.

This clonotype turned up a few times. This chain uses TRBV3-1 with TRBJ2-3, with 13 bases fitting TRBD2. V was pared by 0 bases and J by 0 bases, with 3 bases of the junction left unmatched. Germline CDR1 reads LGHDT; CDR2 reads YNNKEL (reference sequence). The length of the CDR3 is 18 residues. CDR3 sequence reads: CASSQEGTSGTSTDTQYF. The CDR3 nucleotides are TGTGCCAGCAGCCAAGAAGGGACTAGCGGGACTAGCACAGATACGCAGTATTTT.